The rows below give T cell receptor beta chains drawn from one sample of a study of Graves' ophthalmopathy and Graves' hyperthyroidism. TCRdb processed the multiplex PCR reads anew with MiXCR; each CDR3 protein has one entry. This table has 400,000 to 500,000 distinct CDR3 sequences, under 25% appearing once. Sequences were obtained from peripheral blood. The receptors were sampled from a woman younger than 35 with stable Graves' hyperthyroidism. Both conserved end residues are part of each CDR3. The D gene is left open where the match is weak. The size field is filled for only some rows; it gives once, few, many or a size class.

size: .
V: TRBV3-1
J: TRBJ2-2
D: .
CDR3: CASSPRWSGVDYGELFF
DNA: TGTGCCAGCAGCCCGAGGTGGTCAGGGGTTGACTACGGGGAGCTGTTTTTT

size: many
V: TRBV20-1
J: TRBJ2-7
D: TRBD2
CDR3: CSAPTSGRREQYF
DNA: TGCAGTGCCCCCACTAGCGGGAGGCGGGAGCAGTACTTC

size: many
V: TRBV12-3/TRBV12-4
J: TRBJ1-2
D: .
CDR3: CASNAGTHYGYTF
DNA: TGTGCCAGCAATGCAGGGACCCACTATGGCTACACCTTC

size: few
V: TRBV6-5
J: TRBJ2-7
D: .
CDR3: CASLDRPLYEQYF
DNA: TGTGCCAGCTTAGACAGGCCTCTATACGAGCAGTACTTC

size: few
V: TRBV3-1
J: TRBJ1-3
D: TRBD1
CDR3: CASTRRGQGGNTIYF
DNA: TGTGCCAGCACCCGCAGGGGGCAAGGTGGAAACACCATATATTTT

size: few
V: TRBV2
J: TRBJ1-2
D: TRBD1
CDR3: CASSEEGQGDNYGYTF
DNA: TGTGCCAGCAGTGAAGAGGGACAGGGGGACAACTATGGCTACACCTTC

size: many
V: TRBV29-1
J: TRBJ2-7
D: TRBD1
CDR3: CSVGDRGYEQYF
DNA: TGCAGCGTTGGCGACAGGGGCTACGAGCAGTACTTC

size: .
V: TRBV28
J: TRBJ2-5
D: TRBD1
CDR3: CASSLGSGTDFQETQYF
DNA: TGTGCCAGCAGTTTAGGCTCCGGGACAGATTTCCAAGAGACCCAGTACTTC

size: .
V: TRBV19
J: TRBJ1-1
D: .
CDR3: CASTSPGAGTEAFF
DNA: TGTGCCAGTACCTCGCCAGGGGCCGGTACTGAAGCTTTCTTT

size: many
V: TRBV5-1
J: TRBJ2-7
D: TRBD2
CDR3: CASSGGDYIYEQYF
DNA: TGCGCCAGCAGCGGTGGGGACTATATCTACGAGCAGTACTTC

size: many
V: TRBV20-1
J: TRBJ2-7
D: .
CDR3: CSARDSNDRPYEQYF
DNA: TGCAGTGCTAGAGATTCCAACGATCGGCCCTACGAGCAGTACTTC

size: many
V: TRBV12-3/TRBV12-4
J: TRBJ1-6
D: .
CDR3: CASSFNNSPLHF
DNA: TGTGCCAGCAGTTTTAATAATTCACCCCTCCACTTT

size: many
V: TRBV20-1
J: TRBJ2-7
D: .
CDR3: CSALGGSYEQYF
DNA: TGCAGTGCTCTGGGCGGCTCCTACGAGCAGTACTTC

size: .
V: TRBV5-1
J: TRBJ2-7
D: TRBD1
CDR3: CASSLVGQVSEQYF
DNA: TGCGCCAGCAGCTTGGTGGGACAGGTGAGCGAGCAGTACTTC

size: .
V: TRBV20-1
J: TRBJ2-7
D: TRBD2
CDR3: CSSKEKSGRYEQYF
DNA: TGCAGTTCTAAAGAAAAAAGCGGGAGGTACGAGCAGTACTTC

size: many
V: TRBV7-9
J: TRBJ2-7
D: .
CDR3: CASSSPGHSYEQYF
DNA: TGTGCCAGCAGCTCGCCGGGACACTCCTACGAGCAGTACTTC

size: few
V: TRBV11-1
J: TRBJ2-7
D: .
CDR3: CASSPGAPVGSEQYF
DNA: TGTGCCAGCAGTCCGGGGGCCCCCGTAGGATCCGAGCAGTACTTC

size: .
V: TRBV20-1
J: TRBJ2-7
D: TRBD1
CDR3: CSASKPTGFSSYEQYF
DNA: TGCAGTGCTAGTAAACCGACAGGGTTTAGCTCCTACGAGCAGTACTTC

size: few
V: TRBV10-2
J: TRBJ2-3
D: TRBD1
CDR3: CASARDRVIDTQYF
DNA: TGCGCCAGCGCGAGAGACAGGGTGATAGATACGCAGTATTTT

size: many
V: TRBV6-1
J: TRBJ1-4
D: .
CDR3: CASRRDKNEKLFF
DNA: TGTGCCAGCAGAAGGGACAAGAATGAAAAACTGTTTTTT

size: many
V: TRBV4-1
J: TRBJ2-7
D: TRBD2
CDR3: CASSTPGTTDYEQYF
DNA: TGCGCCAGCTCCACACCCGGGACTACCGATTACGAGCAGTACTTC

size: many
V: TRBV7-9
J: TRBJ2-6
D: TRBD1
CDR3: CASSLGQGLAGANVLTF
DNA: TGTGCCAGCAGCCTAGGACAGGGCCTGGCTGGGGCCAACGTCCTGACTTTC

size: many
V: TRBV7-2
J: TRBJ1-1
D: .
CDR3: CASSLTTSYSMNTEAFF
DNA: TGTGCCAGCAGCTTAACGACCTCGTACTCGATGAACACTGAAGCTTTCTTT

size: .
V: TRBV28
J: TRBJ2-6
D: .
CDR3: CASSLVRNSGANVLTF
DNA: TGTGCCAGCAGTTTGGTCAGGAACTCTGGGGCCAACGTCCTGACTTTC

size: many
V: TRBV20-1
J: TRBJ2-2
D: TRBD2
CDR3: CSASDHQREDF
DNA: TGCAGTGCTAGTGACCACCAGCGGGAGGACTTT

size: many
V: TRBV6-1
J: TRBJ1-6
D: .
CDR3: CASSERPGRDNSPLHF
DNA: TGTGCCAGCAGTGAACGGCCAGGGAGGGATAATTCACCCCTCCACTTT

size: many
V: TRBV14
J: TRBJ2-5
D: .
CDR3: CASSQELKETQYF
DNA: TGTGCCAGCAGCCAGGAACTAAAGGAGACCCAGTACTTC

size: many
V: TRBV12-3/TRBV12-4
J: TRBJ2-7
D: .
CDR3: CASSWNALSYEQYF
DNA: TGTGCCAGCAGTTGGAACGCTCTCTCCTACGAGCAGTACTTC

size: .
V: TRBV7-2
J: TRBJ2-4
D: .
CDR3: CASSLWNIQYF
DNA: TGTGCCAGCAGTTTGTGGAACATTCAGTACTTC

size: few
V: TRBV11-1
J: TRBJ2-2
D: TRBD2
CDR3: CASSPRLAGGPATGELFF
DNA: TGTGCCAGCAGCCCCCGACTAGCGGGAGGGCCGGCCACCGGGGAGCTGTTTTTT

size: few
V: TRBV12-5
J: TRBJ1-5
D: .
CDR3: CASGLREQPQHF
DNA: TGTGCTAGTGGTTTACGGGAGCAGCCCCAGCATTTT

size: few
V: TRBV11-2
J: TRBJ1-3
D: .
CDR3: CASSRLIISAGNTIYF
DNA: TGTGCCAGCAGTCGTCTTATAATTTCGGCTGGAAACACCATATATTTT

size: many
V: TRBV20-1
J: TRBJ1-1
D: TRBD1
CDR3: CSARGGQGDDEAFF
DNA: TGCAGTGCTAGAGGGGGACAGGGAGACGATGAAGCTTTCTTT

size: few
V: TRBV12-3/TRBV12-4
J: TRBJ2-5
D: .
CDR3: CASSLAGRGGQETQYF
DNA: TGTGCCAGCAGTTTGGCGGGCAGGGGAGGGCAAGAGACCCAGTACTTC

size: .
V: TRBV28
J: TRBJ2-7
D: TRBD1
CDR3: CASTNPPGTGGYEQYF
DNA: TGTGCCAGCACCAATCCGCCCGGGACAGGGGGCTACGAGCAGTACTTC

size: many
V: TRBV7-2
J: TRBJ1-2
D: TRBD1
CDR3: CASSLGDRGHDGYTF
DNA: TGTGCCAGCAGCTTAGGAGACAGGGGCCACGATGGCTACACCTTC